Below, 8 T cell receptor beta chains from the same sample are listed, as sequenced in a study of technical replicates of blood from four donors. TCRdb's table, derived via immunoSEQ multiplex PCR, lists solely in-frame clones and lacks some. The sample yields approximately 15,000 clones, over 80% seen once. Sequenced material: PBMCs. These receptors all come from a human donor in good health.

This clone has a handful of counts. The chain combines TRBV6-1 with TRBJ2-2, with 9 bases fitting TRBD2. CDR3 length: 15 residues. J lost 4 bases, V lost 0 bases, and 0 bases had no gene match. Germline lookup yields CDR1 MNHNS and CDR2 SASEGT. CDR3 sequence: CASSEASGSTGELFF. The CDR3 bases are TGTGCCAGCAGTGAAGCTAGCGGGAGCACCGGGGAGCTGTTTTTT.

The CDR3 loop is CASGDRVRDTQYF. As DNA, the CDR3 is TGTGCCAGCGGGGACAGGGTTAGAGATACGCAGTATTTT. The V call is TRBV27, the J call TRBJ2-3; 9 nucleotides line up with TRBD1. V lost 8 bases to trimming and J lost 5 bases; unmatched junction nucleotides: 5. Germline CDR1 is MNHEY and CDR2 is SMNVEV (reference sequence). The CDR3 totals 13 residues.

V usage is TRBV10-3 and J usage is TRBJ2-7; 9 nucleotides match TRBD2. CDR1 is ENHRY and CDR2 is SYGVKD in the germline V gene. The CDR3 totals 15 residues. J lost 8 bases, V lost 2 bases, and 10 bases had no gene match. The CDR3 DNA is TGTGCCATCAGTGAGATGGGGACTAGCACTCCCCAGCAGTACTTC. This translates into CAISEMGTSTPQQYF.

The rearrangement uses TRBV27 and TRBJ2-7; weak D call: TRBD2 (6 bases). Per germline, CDR1 MNHEY and CDR2 SMNVEV (reference sequence). The CDR3 contains 13 residues. The germline V and J ends were trimmed by 5 bases and 7 bases, with 15 bases remaining between them. The CDR3 bases are TGTGCCAGCAGTCCGACGGTTGCGGGGGAGCAGTACTTC. It is translated as CASSPTVAGEQYF.

The J gene is TRBJ2-3, the V gene TRBV15, with a weak D call TRBD2 (6 bases). The germline V gene encodes CDR1 LNHNV and CDR2 YYDKDF (reference sequence). The CDR3 sequence is 17 residues long. Trimming pared 3 bases from V and 0 bases from J, leaving 16 bases between. The CDR3 nucleotides are TGTGCCACCAGCAGCGCCACGGGAGAACTAAGCACAGATACGCAGTATTTT. This codes for CATSSATGELSTDTQYF.

This chain links TRBV7-8 with TRBJ2-7, with a possible D match to TRBD1 (5 bases). CDR1 is SGHVS, CDR2 FQNEAQ, per germline. The CDR3 spans 12 residues. V lost 3 bases to trimming and J lost 4 bases, with 7 bases between them. The CDR3 loop reads CASSFQGYEQYF. The CDR3 DNA sequence: TGTGCCAGCAGCTTCCAGGGATACGAGCAGTACTTC. Combining the CDR3 with reference TRBV7-8 and TRBJ2-7 gives the whole variable domain GAGVSQSPRYKVAKRGQDVALRCDPISGHVSLFWYQQALGQGPEFLTYFQNEAQLDKSGLPSDRFFAERPEGSVSTLKIQRTQQEDSAVYLCASSFQGYEQYFGPGTRLTVT.

This clone was found once. The chain has TRBV25-1 and TRBJ1-4; D is perhaps TRBD1 (6 bases). Germline CDR1 MGHDK, CDR2 SYGVNS. CDR3 length equals 16 residues. Trimming took off 1 base at V and 8 bases at J, with 17 bases between the two ends. CDR3 DNA sequence: TGTGCCAGCAGTGAATCCACCCAAGGGACACTCGAAAAACTGTTTTTT. Encoded protein: CASSESTQGTLEKLFF. The full variable domain, in which reference TRBV25-1 and TRBJ1-4 provide the parts outside the CDR3, is EADIYQTPRYLVIGTGKKITLECSQTMGHDKMYWYQQDPGMELHLIHYSYGVNSTEKGDLSSESTVSRIRTEHFPLTLESARPSHTSQYLCASSESTQGTLEKLFFGSGTQLSVL.

The V and J genes are TRBV5-1 and TRBJ2-5, with 7 bases lining up with TRBD2. V dropped 4 bases and J dropped 5; count of bases not matched to a gene: 8. The CDR3 has 14 amino acids. Germline V gives CDR1 SGHRS, CDR2 YFSETQ. The CDR3 is CASSGRADVETQYF. CDR3 DNA: TGCGCCAGCAGCGGGAGGGCCGACGTTGAGACCCAGTACTTC.